The clone carrying this T cell receptor (beta chain) was detected only a few times. Its antigen is as yet unknown. These data originate in a study of early T cells in non-severe SARS-CoV-2 infection. Study information: With bulk RNA from unsorted whole blood as input, sequencing yielded unpaired chains.

This CDR3 has 16 amino acids. Germline-derived CDR1 and CDR2 are MNHEY and SVGEGT. V lost 6 bases and J lost 3; bases outside the gene matches: 8. cDNA molecules, individually, were tagged with unique molecular identifiers. TCRdb re-derived calls from the 5' RACE reads in MiXCR, one entry per CDR3 protein. The sample includes tens of thousands of distinct CDR3 sequences, about 12% seen only once; the top ten take about a sixth. Overall study findings and caveats: In VDJdb matching, anti-spike CD8 responses were favored while private and CD4 specificities went missing.

The sequencing sample was made of whole blood. This chain uses TRBV6-2 or TRBV6-3 with TRBJ2-7; 13 bases map to TRBD2. The receptor comes from an adult who was a healthcare worker with PCR-confirmed SARS-CoV-2 infection or an uninfected control (not recorded which). CDR3 nucleotides: TGTGCCAGCAGAATGGGACTAGCGGGACTCCTCTACGAGCAGTACTTC. Its translation: CASRMGLAGLLYEQYF.